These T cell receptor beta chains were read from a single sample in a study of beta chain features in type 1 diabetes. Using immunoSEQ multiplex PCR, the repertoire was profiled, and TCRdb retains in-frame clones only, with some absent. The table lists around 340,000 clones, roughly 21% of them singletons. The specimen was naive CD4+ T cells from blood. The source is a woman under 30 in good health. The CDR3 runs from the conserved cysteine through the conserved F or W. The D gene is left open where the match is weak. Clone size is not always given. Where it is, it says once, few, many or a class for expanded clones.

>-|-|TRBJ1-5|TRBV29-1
TGCAGCGTTGAGACGGCCCAGGGGCAGCCCCAGCATTTT
CSVETAQGQPQHF
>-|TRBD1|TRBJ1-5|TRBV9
TGTGCCAGCAGCGTATCAGGGGGTAATCAGCCCCAGCATTTT
CASSVSGGNQPQHF
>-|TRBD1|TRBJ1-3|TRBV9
TGTGCCAGCAGCGCCACCGGGACAGTGGAAGGTGGAAACACCATATATTTT
CASSATGTVEGGNTIYF
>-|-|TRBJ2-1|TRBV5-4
TGTGCCAGCAGTCTCATTAGCGTCGATTCCTACAATGAGCAGTTCTTC
CASSLISVDSYNEQFF
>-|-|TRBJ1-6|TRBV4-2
TGTGCCAGCAGCCAAGAAAGCGGGAGAGGGAATTCACCCCTCCACTTT
CASSQESGRGNSPLHF
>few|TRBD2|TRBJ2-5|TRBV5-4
TGTGCCAGCAGCTTTCGACGACTAGCGGGAAAAGGGGAGACCCAGTACTTC
CASSFRRLAGKGETQYF
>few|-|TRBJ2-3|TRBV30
TGTGCCTGGAATATTGAGGGAGCCGATACGCAGTATTTT
CAWNIEGADTQYF
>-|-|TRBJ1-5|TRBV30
TGTGCCTGGAGTGCCCCATACACGAATCAGCCCCAGCATTTT
CAWSAPYTNQPQHF
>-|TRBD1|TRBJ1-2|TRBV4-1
TGCGCCAGCAGCATACTTTTCCTAACCGGGACAGGGTTTGGCTACACCTTC
CASSILFLTGTGFGYTF
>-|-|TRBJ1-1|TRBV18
TGTGCCAGCTCACCTGGGACACCGAACACTGAAGCTTTCTTT
CASSPGTPNTEAFF
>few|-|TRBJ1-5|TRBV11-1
TGTGCCAGCAGCTTATACAGTAATCAGCCCCAGCATTTT
CASSLYSNQPQHF
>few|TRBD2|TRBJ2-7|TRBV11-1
TGTGCCAGCAGCACCGGGACTAGCGGGAGCGTCGAGCAGTACTTC
CASSTGTSGSVEQYF
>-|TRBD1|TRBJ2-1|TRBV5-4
TGTGCCAGCAGCCCATTCATGGACAGGGACCCGTTCTTC
CASSPFMDRDPFF
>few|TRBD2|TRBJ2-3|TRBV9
TGTGCCGGATCGAGGGGCGGGAGCGGAACAGATACGCAGTATTTT
CAGSRGGSGTDTQYF
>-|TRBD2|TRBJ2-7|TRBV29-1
TGCAGCGTTGATTCACTGCCGGGGGGTTACGAGCAGTACTTC
CSVDSLPGGYEQYF